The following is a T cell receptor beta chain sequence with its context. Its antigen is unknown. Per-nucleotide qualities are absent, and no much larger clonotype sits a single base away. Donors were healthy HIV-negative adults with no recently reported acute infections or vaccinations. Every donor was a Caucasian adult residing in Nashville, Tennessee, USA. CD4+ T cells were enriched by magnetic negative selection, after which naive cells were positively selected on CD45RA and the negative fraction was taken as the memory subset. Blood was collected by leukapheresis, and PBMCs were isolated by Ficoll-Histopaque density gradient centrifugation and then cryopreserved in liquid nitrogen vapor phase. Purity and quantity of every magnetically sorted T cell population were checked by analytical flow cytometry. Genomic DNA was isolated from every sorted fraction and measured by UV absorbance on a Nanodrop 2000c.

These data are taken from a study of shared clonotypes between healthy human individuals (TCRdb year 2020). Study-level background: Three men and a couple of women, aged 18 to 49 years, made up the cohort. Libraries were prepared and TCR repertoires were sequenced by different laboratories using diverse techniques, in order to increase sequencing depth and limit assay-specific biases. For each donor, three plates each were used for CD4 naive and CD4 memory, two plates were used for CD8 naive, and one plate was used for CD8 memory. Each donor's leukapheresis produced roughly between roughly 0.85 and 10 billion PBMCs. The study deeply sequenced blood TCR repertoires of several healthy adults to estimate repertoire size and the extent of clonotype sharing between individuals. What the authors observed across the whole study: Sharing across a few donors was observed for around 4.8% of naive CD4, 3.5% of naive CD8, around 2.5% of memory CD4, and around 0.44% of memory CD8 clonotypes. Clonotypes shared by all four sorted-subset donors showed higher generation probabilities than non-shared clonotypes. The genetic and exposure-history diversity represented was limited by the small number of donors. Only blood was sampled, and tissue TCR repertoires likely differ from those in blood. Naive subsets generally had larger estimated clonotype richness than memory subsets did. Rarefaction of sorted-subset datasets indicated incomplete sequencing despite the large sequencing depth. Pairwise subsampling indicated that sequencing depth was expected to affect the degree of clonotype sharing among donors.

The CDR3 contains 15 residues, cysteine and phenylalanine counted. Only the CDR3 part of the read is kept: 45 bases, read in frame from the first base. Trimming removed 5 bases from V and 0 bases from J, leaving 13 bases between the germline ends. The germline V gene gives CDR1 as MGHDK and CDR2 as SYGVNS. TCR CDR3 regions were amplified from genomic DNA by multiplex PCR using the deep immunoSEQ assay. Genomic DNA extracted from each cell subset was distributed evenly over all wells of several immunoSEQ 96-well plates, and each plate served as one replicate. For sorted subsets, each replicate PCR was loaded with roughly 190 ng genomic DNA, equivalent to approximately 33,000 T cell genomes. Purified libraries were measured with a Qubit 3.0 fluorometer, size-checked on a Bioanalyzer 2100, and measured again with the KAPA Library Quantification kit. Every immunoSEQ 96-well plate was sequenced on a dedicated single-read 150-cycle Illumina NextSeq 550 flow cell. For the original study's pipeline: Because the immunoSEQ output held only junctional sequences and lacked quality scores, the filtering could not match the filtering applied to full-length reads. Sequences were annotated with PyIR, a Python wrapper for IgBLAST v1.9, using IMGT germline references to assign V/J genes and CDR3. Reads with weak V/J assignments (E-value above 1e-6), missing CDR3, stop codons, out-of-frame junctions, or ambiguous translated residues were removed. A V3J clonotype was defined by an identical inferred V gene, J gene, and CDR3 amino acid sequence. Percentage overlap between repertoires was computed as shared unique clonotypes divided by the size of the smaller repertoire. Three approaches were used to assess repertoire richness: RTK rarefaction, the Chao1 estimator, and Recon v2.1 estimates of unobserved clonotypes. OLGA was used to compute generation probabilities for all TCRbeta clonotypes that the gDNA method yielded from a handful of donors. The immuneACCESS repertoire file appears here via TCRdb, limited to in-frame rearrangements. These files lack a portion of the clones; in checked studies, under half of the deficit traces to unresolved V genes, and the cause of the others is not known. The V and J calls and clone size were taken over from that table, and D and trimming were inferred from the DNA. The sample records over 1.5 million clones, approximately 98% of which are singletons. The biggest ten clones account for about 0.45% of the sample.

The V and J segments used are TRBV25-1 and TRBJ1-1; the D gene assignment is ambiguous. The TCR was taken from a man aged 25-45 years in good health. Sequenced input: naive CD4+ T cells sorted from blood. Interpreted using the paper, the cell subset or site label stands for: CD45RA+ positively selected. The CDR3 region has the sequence CASSSPNGVNTEAFF. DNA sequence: TGTGCCAGCAGTAGTCCAAATGGGGTGAACACTGAAGCTTTCTTT.